The present T cell receptor beta chain was sequenced within a study of blood T cell repertoires in COVID-19. Across the study: PBMCs, B-cell-depleted T cells, or T cells were the source of the cDNA or gDNA that made up the material.

The CDR3 spans 13 residues. V lost 3 bases, J lost 4 bases, and 3 bases stayed unmatched. The germline gives CDR1 SQVTM, CDR2 ANQGSEA. Authors' methods: Amplification of reference gene primers was used by the study to estimate nucleated cell counts. TCRdb's copy holds only in-frame clones and misses some; the assay was immunoSEQ multiplex PCR. The DNA was the basis for D and trimming; V, J and clone size are from that table. The sample includes over 250,000 clones, approximately 86% of them seen just once. The sequenced sample consisted of peripheral blood. J is TRBJ2-5 and V is TRBV29-1; 9 bases align to TRBD2. The receptor was derived from a woman aged 30 to 39 with acute or convalescent COVID-19. In DNA form, the CDR3 reads TGCAGCGTTGATCGGCGGGAGGGAGAGACCCAGTACTTC. Amino acids: CSVDRREGETQYF.